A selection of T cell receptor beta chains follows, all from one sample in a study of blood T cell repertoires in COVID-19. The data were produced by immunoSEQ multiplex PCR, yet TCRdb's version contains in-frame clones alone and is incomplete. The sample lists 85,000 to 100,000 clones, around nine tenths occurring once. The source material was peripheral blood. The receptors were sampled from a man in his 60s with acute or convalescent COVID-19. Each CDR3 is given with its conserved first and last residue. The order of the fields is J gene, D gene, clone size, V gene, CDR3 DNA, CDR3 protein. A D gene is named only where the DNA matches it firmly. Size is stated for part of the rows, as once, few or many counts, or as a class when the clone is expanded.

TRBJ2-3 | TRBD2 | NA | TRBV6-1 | TGTGCCAGCAGTGATTGGCGGGGGGCGATAGATACGCAGTATTTT | CASSDWRGAIDTQYF
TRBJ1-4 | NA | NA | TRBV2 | TGTGCCAGCAGCCAGGGAAAATCCAATGAAAAACTGTTTTTT | CASSQGKSNEKLFF
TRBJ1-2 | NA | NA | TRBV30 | TGTGCCTGGAGTGTACAGGCAGGCTACACCTTC | CAWSVQAGYTF
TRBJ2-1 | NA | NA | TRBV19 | TGTGCCAGTAGTGACCGACAGTTCAATGAGCAGTTCTTC | CASSDRQFNEQFF
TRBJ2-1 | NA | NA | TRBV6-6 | TGTGCCAGCAGTCGAGCGTTGAGCGGAGCCCACAATGAGCAGTTCTTC | CASSRALSGAHNEQFF
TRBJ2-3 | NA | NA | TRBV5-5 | TGTGCCAGCAGCGCCACTACGACTAGTCTAGATACGCAGTATTTT | CASSATTTSLDTQYF
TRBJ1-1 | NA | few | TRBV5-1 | TGCGCCAGCAGCTTGGTTAACGCCGGGACTGAAGCTTTCTTT | CASSLVNAGTEAFF
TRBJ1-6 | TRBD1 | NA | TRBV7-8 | TGTGCCAGCAGCCCCACGGAGGGACAGGGGACTGGTTCACCCCTCCACTTT | CASSPTEGQGTGSPLHF
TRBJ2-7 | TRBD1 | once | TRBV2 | TGTGCCAGCAGGAGGGCGGGACAGGTGCGCTACGAGCAGTACTTC | CASRRAGQVRYEQYF
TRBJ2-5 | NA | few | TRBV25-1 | TGTGCCAGCGCTTTAGAAGAGACCCAGTACTTC | CASALEETQYF
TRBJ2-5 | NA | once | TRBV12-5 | TGTGCTAGTGGTTTGGCGAGACTCGCTGAGGTAGAGACCCAGTACTTC | CASGLARLAEVETQYF
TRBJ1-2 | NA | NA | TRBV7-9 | TGTGCCAGCAGCTTAGGAGGGATCGGGTATGGCTACACCTTC | CASSLGGIGYGYTF
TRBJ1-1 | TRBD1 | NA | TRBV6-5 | TGTGCCAGCAGTTCTACAGGGGGCACTGAAGCTTTCTTT | CASSSTGGTEAFF
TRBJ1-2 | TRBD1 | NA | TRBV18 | TGTGCCAGCTCACCACCGGGACAGGGGTCCGCTAACTATGGCTACACCTTC | CASSPPGQGSANYGYTF
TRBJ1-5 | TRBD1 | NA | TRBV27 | TGTGCCAGCAGCCAGGGACAGTCCAATCAGCCCCAGCATTTT | CASSQGQSNQPQHF
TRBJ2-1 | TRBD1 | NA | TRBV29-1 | TGCAGCGTTGGGGCAGGGGGCATCAATGAGCAGTTCTTC | CSVGAGGINEQFF
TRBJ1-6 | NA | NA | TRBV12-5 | TGTGCTAGTGCCCTGGGGGGGCGGGTTAATTCACCCCTCCACTTT | CASALGGRVNSPLHF
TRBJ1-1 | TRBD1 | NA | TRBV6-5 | TGTGCCAGCAGTCTAACAGGGGACACTGAAGCTTTCTTT | CASSLTGDTEAFF
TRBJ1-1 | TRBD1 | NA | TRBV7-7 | TGTGCCAGCAGCAGGACAGGGACGACTGAAGCTTTCTTT | CASSRTGTTEAFF
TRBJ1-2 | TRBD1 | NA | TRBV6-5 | TGTGCCAGCAGTTTAGGTCATGGACAGGGACTCTATGGCTACACCTTC | CASSLGHGQGLYGYTF
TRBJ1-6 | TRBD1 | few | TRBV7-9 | TGTGCCAGCAGCTTTGGACAGGAGTCACCCCTCCACTTT | CASSFGQESPLHF
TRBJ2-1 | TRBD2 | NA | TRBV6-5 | TGTGCCAGCAGGAGGCTACTAGCGGGAGACAATGAGCAGTTCTTC | CASRRLLAGDNEQFF
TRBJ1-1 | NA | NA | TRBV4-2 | TGTGCCAGCAGCCAAGCCGCGGCCGCGGACACTGAAGCTTTCTTT | CASSQAAAADTEAFF
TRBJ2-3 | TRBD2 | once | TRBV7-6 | TGTGCCAGCAGCCCACCGGGACTAGCGGGGGGACATACGCAGTATTTT | CASSPPGLAGGHTQYF
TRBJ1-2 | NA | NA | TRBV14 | TGTGCCAGCAGCCAAGATGAGCAGGGGAAATATGGCTACACCTTC | CASSQDEQGKYGYTF
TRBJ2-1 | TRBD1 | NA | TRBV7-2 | TGTGCCAGCAGCTGGACAGGGGCGCAAAATGAGCAGTTCTTC | CASSWTGAQNEQFF
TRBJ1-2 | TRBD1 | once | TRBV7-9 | TGTGCCAGCAGCCACAGGGGGCTGCTGGGCTATGGCTACACCTTC | CASSHRGLLGYGYTF
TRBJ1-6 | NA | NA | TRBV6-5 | TGTGCCAGCAGTTACTCGAGTTTCGGGGATAATTCACCCCTCCACTTT | CASSYSSFGDNSPLHF
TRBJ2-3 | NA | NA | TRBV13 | TGTGCCAGCAGCTTAGGAGGAGGGGCAGATACGCAGTATTTT | CASSLGGGADTQYF
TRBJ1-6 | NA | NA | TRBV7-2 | TGTGCCAGCAGCCCCCCGAGCGTGTCACCCCTCCACTTT | CASSPPSVSPLHF
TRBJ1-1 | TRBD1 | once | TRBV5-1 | TGCGCCAGCAGCTTGGGGGACAGGGCTTCCACTGAAGCTTTCTTT | CASSLGDRASTEAFF